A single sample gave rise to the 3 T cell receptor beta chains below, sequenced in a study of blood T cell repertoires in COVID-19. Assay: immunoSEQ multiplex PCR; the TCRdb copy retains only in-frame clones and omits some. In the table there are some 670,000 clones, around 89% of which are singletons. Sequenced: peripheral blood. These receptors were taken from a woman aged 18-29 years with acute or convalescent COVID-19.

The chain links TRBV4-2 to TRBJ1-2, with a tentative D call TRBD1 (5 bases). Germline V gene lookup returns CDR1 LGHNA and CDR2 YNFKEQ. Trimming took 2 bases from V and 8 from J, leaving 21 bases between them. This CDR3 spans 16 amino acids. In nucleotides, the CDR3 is TGTGCCAGCAGCCAACTCGTTCGGGACTCCCTAGGAGGCTACACCTTC. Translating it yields CASSQLVRDSLGGYTF.

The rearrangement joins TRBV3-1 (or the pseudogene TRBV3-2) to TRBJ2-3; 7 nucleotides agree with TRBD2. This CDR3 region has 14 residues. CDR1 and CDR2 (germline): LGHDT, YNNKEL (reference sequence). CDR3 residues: CATGRGGETDTQYF. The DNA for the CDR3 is TGTGCTACGGGGAGGGGAGGGGAGACAGATACGCAGTATTTT.

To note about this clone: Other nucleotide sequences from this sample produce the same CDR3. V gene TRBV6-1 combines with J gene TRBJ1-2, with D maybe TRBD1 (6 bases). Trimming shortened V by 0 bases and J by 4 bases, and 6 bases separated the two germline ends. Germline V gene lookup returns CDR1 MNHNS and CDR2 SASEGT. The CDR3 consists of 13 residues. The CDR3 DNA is TGTGCCAGCAGTGAAGCAGGGGGCTATGGCTACACCTTC. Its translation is CASSEAGGYGYTF.